There are a few counts of the clone carrying this T cell receptor (beta chain). The CDR3 runs 14 residues. The V gene end was trimmed by 6 bases and the J gene end by 0 bases; junction bases not matched to a gene: 5. CDR1 is MNHEY and CDR2 is SMNVEV in the germline V gene (reference sequence). The data belong to a study of shared clonotypes between healthy human individuals. Over several immunoSEQ plates, each subset's genomic DNA was distributed in even portions. Only in-frame clones appear in the TCRdb table, and some are missing; sequencing was by immunoSEQ multiplex PCR. The repertoire holds about 2.4 million clones, with roughly 92% as singletons.

The V and J genes are TRBV27 and TRBJ2-7; 7 bases match TRBD1. The sequence derives from a man younger than 35 in good health. Sample: naive CD4+ T cells sorted from blood. This sample's subset: CD45RA+ positively selected. The CDR3, as DNA: TGTGCCAGCAGCTTACAGGGGAACTCCTACGAGCAGTACTTC. This translates into CASSLQGNSYEQYF.